The sequence of this T cell receptor (beta chain) was determined in a study of shared clonotypes between healthy human individuals. Some clones are missing from TCRdb's copy, which holds only in-frame ones; the method was immunoSEQ multiplex PCR. The sample carries about 2.3 million clones, more than 80% recorded once. Germline V gene sequence: CDR1 SGDLS, CDR2 YYNGEE. The trim removed 4 bases at V and 1 base at J, leaving 4 bases unmatched. The CDR3 extends over 15 amino acids. The TCR sequence derives from a man aged 18 to 29 in good health. Some clones in this sample may be carry-over from other donors' samples. This chain uses TRBV9 with TRBJ2-3; TRBD2 matches 9 bases. The specimen sequenced was naive CD4+ T cells from PBMCs. Subset indicated: CD45RA+ positively selected. The CDR3: CASSSTSGGTDTQYF. In DNA, the CDR3 is TGTGCCAGCAGCTCGACTAGCGGAGGCACAGATACGCAGTATTTT. Full variable domain (rest looked up from reference TRBV9 and TRBJ2-3): DSGVTQTPKHLITATGQRVTLRCSPRSGDLSVYWYQQSLDQGLQFLIQYYNGEERAKGNILERFSAQQFPDLHSELNLSSLELGDSALYFCASSSTSGGTDTQYFGPGTRLTVL.